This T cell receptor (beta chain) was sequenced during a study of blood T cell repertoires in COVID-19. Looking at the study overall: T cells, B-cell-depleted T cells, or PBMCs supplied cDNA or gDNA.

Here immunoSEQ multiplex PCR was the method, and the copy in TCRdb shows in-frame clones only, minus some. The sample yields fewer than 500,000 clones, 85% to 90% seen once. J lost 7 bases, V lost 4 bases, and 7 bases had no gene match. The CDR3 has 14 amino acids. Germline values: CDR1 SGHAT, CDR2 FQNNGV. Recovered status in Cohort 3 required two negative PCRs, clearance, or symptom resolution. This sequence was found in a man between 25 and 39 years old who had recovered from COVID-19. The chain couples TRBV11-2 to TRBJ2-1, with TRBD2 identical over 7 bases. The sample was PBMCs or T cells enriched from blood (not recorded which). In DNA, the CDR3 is TGTGCCAGCAGCTCTGGAGCGGGACCAAATGAGCAGTTCTTC. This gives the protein CASSSGAGPNEQFF.